This T cell receptor (beta chain) was sequenced for a study of OX40 agonist ivuxolimab in advanced cancers. About the research overall: Patients received ivuxolimab, an intravenous treatment, every 2 weeks at 0.01 to 10 mg/kg. Prior checkpoint blockade (anti-PD-1, anti-PD-L1 or anti-CTLA-4) was permitted; approximately 40% had it. Study findings and constraints: The antigens recognized by the expanded peripheral T cells, that is their antigen specificity, were not determined. The mean number of expanded clones was higher in CD8+ T cells than in CD4+.

This clone turned up a few times. What it binds is not known. TCRdb's table, derived via immunoSEQ multiplex PCR, lists solely in-frame clones and lacks some. In the table there are about 100,000 clones, approximately 91% of which are singletons. The germline V and J ends were trimmed by 5 bases and 7 bases, with 14 bases remaining between them. Germline-derived CDR1 and CDR2 are MNHEY and SMNVEV (reference sequence). This CDR3 has 13 amino acids. The receptor comes from an adult with an advanced solid tumor such as melanoma, head and neck, liver or kidney cancer. The starting material was CD4+ or CD8+ T cells sorted from blood, obtained in a trial of the OX40 agonist ivuxolimab. This rearrangement joins TRBV27 to TRBJ1-1; D might be TRBD1 (5 bases). The CDR3 is CASSRLGQGEAFF. In nucleotides, the CDR3 is TGTGCCAGCAGTCGTCTTGGGCAGGGTGAAGCTTTCTTT.